A selection of T cell receptor beta chains follows, all from one sample in a study of T-cell memory formation after mild COVID-19. Each CDR3 protein is one row after TCRdb ran MiXCR on the 5' RACE reads. Found here are 500,000 to 650,000 distinct CDR3 sequences, 20% to 25% of them singletons; the top ten hold approximately 8%. The sequenced sample was PBMCs or a T cell subset sorted from them (not recorded which). These TCRs come from an adult woman who had mild COVID-19 (a few samples of this study predate the infection). Cell type and time point are not known. Each CDR3 is given with its conserved first and last residue. A D gene is named only where the DNA matches it firmly. Only some rows state a clone size, as once, few, many or a class for expanded clones.

>.|TRBV10-3|TRBD1|TRBJ2-5
TGTGCCATCAGGGGGACAGACCAAGAGACCCAGTACTTC
CAIRGTDQETQYF
>.|TRBV15|.|TRBJ1-1
TGTGCCACCAGCAGGGGCCGAACAGGGCGAGAGACTGAAGCTTTCTTT
CATSRGRTGRETEAFF
>.|TRBV3-1|.|TRBJ1-2
TGTGCCACGACCGCGGGCTATGGCTACACCTTC
CATTAGYGYTF
>.|TRBV7-9|TRBD1|TRBJ1-1
TGTGCCAGCAGCTATCGGGACAGATTGAACACTGAAGCTTTCTTT
CASSYRDRLNTEAFF
>.|TRBV6-1|.|TRBJ2-7
TGTGCCAGCAGGGTCGCATACGAGCAGTACTTC
CASRVAYEQYF
>few|TRBV12-3/TRBV12-4|.|TRBJ2-1
TGTGCCAGCAGTTTAAGTACAGGGAACAATGAGCAGTTCTTC
CASSLSTGNNEQFF
>many|TRBV7-9|TRBD1|TRBJ1-2
TGTGCCAGCAGTTCGACAGGGAACTATGGCTACACCTTC
CASSSTGNYGYTF
>.|TRBV12-3/TRBV12-4|TRBD2|TRBJ2-1
TGTGCCAGCAGTTTTAGCGGGAGGTACAATGAGCAGTTCTTC
CASSFSGRYNEQFF
>few|TRBV6-6|.|TRBJ1-3
TGTGCCACCGGGGGCCGGGGCAGAGGAAACACCATATATTTT
CATGGRGRGNTIYF
>few|TRBV6-2/TRBV6-3|.|TRBJ2-5
TGTGCCAGCAGTGGTTTCTCGATCCAAGAGACCCAGTACTTC
CASSGFSIQETQYF
>few|TRBV24-1|TRBD1|TRBJ1-2
TGTGCCACCAGTGATGCCCAGGGGGACTATGGCTACACCTTC
CATSDAQGDYGYTF
>few|TRBV7-2|.|TRBJ2-3
TGTGCCAGCAGCTTACCTAGGACAGAAATCCACACAGATACGCAGTATTTT
CASSLPRTEIHTDTQYF
>few|TRBV20-1|TRBD1|TRBJ2-3
TGCAGTGCCCAAGACAGGGGGCAGGGCACAGATACGCAGTATTTT
CSAQDRGQGTDTQYF
>.|TRBV5-5|.|TRBJ2-6
TGTGCCAGCAGCTCCGAGGTGCAACCTGGGGCCAACGTCCTGACTTTC
CASSSEVQPGANVLTF
>.|TRBV7-9|TRBD1|TRBJ1-6
TGTGCCAGCAGCTCAGCCATCTTGACAGGGTTCCCTAATTCACCCCTCCACTTT
CASSSAILTGFPNSPLHF
>many|TRBV7-3|.|TRBJ2-3
TGTGCCAGCAGCTTCCGTGGCGGGTCCACAGATACGCAGTATTTT
CASSFRGGSTDTQYF
>.|TRBV27|.|TRBJ1-1
TGTGCCAGCAGGGCCGGGGTCAGGGCTGAAGCTTTCTTT
CASRAGVRAEAFF
>.|TRBV20-1|.|TRBJ2-4
TGCAGTGCTATCGAGGCCCGGATGGGCAAAAACATTCAGTACTTC
CSAIEARMGKNIQYF
>few|TRBV5-4|.|TRBJ1-1
TGTGCCAGCAGCTTCCCGACAGGGAACACTGAAGCTTTCTTT
CASSFPTGNTEAFF
>few|TRBV6-1|TRBD2|TRBJ2-1
TGTGCCGTACAAGGACTAGCCGTAGGGGATGAGCAGTTCTTC
CAVQGLAVGDEQFF
>few|TRBV20-1|TRBD1|TRBJ1-4
TGCAGTGCTCGAGTCCCGGGACAGGGCCAAAATGAAAAACTGTTTTTT
CSARVPGQGQNEKLFF
>.|TRBV5-1|.|TRBJ2-1
TGCGCCAGCAGCCCCGGGACACGCGCCCACAATGAGCAGTTCTTC
CASSPGTRAHNEQFF
>.|TRBV5-1|.|TRBJ2-7
TGCGCCAGCAGCTTGGCGACAGCCCGTAACCCATGGCCCTACGAGCAGTACTTC
CASSLATARNPWPYEQYF
>.|TRBV20-1|TRBD2|TRBJ2-5
TGCAGTGTCCCCGGGAGGAAGGGAGAGACCCAGTACTTC
CSVPGRKGETQYF
>.|TRBV13|.|TRBJ2-5
TGTGCCAGCAGCTTAGTATCCGAGGAGACCCAGTACTTC
CASSLVSEETQYF
>few|TRBV30|TRBD1|TRBJ1-2
TGTGCCTGGAGGAAAAGACAGGGGGCGCGGGACTATGGCTACACCTTC
CAWRKRQGARDYGYTF
>few|TRBV7-2|.|TRBJ2-7
TGTGCCAGCAGCTTAGGGGACTGGTACTACGAGCAGTACTTC
CASSLGDWYYEQYF
>.|TRBV4-3|TRBD2|TRBJ2-1
TGCGCCAGCAGCTTACTAGCGGGAGGGCAAAATGAGCAGTTCTTC
CASSLLAGGQNEQFF
>few|TRBV20-1|.|TRBJ2-5
TGCAGTGCTAGGCCCTTAGTGTACCAAGAGACCCAGTACTTC
CSARPLVYQETQYF
>.|TRBV6-1|.|TRBJ2-3
TGTGCCAGCACTTTGACAGGCACAGATACGCAGTATTTT
CASTLTGTDTQYF
>few|TRBV4-2|.|TRBJ2-1
TGTGCCAGCAGCCAAGAGTGGCGGGATGAGCAGTTCTTC
CASSQEWRDEQFF
>few|TRBV7-2|.|TRBJ2-2
TGTGCCAGCAGCCCCCTGCTGAGGGGCACCGGGGAGCTGTTTTTT
CASSPLLRGTGELFF
>.|TRBV4-1|.|TRBJ2-1
TGCGCCAGCAGCCAAGTTGGAGTTGGCTCCTACAATGAGCAGTTCTTC
CASSQVGVGSYNEQFF
>few|TRBV7-9|.|TRBJ1-5
TGTGCCAGCAGCAACAGCGTCAGCAATCAGCCCCAGCATTTT
CASSNSVSNQPQHF
>few|TRBV7-2|.|TRBJ2-2
TGTGCCAGCACCCTCTCGTGGAGCGGGGAGCTGTTTTTT
CASTLSWSGELFF
>.|TRBV4-1|TRBD2|TRBJ2-7
TGCGCCAGCAGCCAAGATGTGGCTAGCGGGGGGGCGGAGGAGCAGTACTTC
CASSQDVASGGAEEQYF
>few|TRBV24-1|.|TRBJ2-7
TGTGCCACCAAGGGGGAATTGTACGAGCAGTACTTC
CATKGELYEQYF
>few|TRBV4-3|TRBD2|TRBJ2-5
TGCGCCAGCAGCCAAGGGACTAGCGGGAGGCAAGAGACCCAGTACTTC
CASSQGTSGRQETQYF
>.|TRBV27|TRBD1|TRBJ2-5
TGTGCCAGCAGAACAGGTCCGTCACAGGGGCGAGAGACCCAGTACTTC
CASRTGPSQGRETQYF
>few|TRBV7-9|.|TRBJ2-5
TGTGCCAGCAGCGTACTCGCCGTCCCAGGGACCCAGTACTTC
CASSVLAVPGTQYF
>few|TRBV2|.|TRBJ1-2
TGTGCCAGCAGGTTTACAGCTGGCTATGGCTACACCTTC
CASRFTAGYGYTF
>.|TRBV7-9|TRBD1|TRBJ2-1
TGTGCCAGCAGCTTAAGGAGGTTTTACAGGGGGAATAATGAGCAGTTCTTC
CASSLRRFYRGNNEQFF
>.|TRBV6-2/TRBV6-3|.|TRBJ1-1
TGTGCCAGCAGCTCAAACCCCATTCTTAACACTGAAGCTTTCTTT
CASSSNPILNTEAFF
>.|TRBV5-1|TRBD2|TRBJ2-4
TGCGCCAGCAGCGCCGGGACTAGCGGGGCCAAAAACATTCAGTACTTC
CASSAGTSGAKNIQYF
>few|TRBV4-3|TRBD2|TRBJ2-1
TGCGCCAGCAGCCAAGTACGTTCACTAGCGGGAGGTAGGGAGCAGTTCTTC
CASSQVRSLAGGREQFF
>.|TRBV12-3/TRBV12-4|.|TRBJ2-3
TGTGCCAGCAGTCCCTACGCGATCAGGGCCGCGTCAGATACGCAGTATTTT
CASSPYAIRAASDTQYF
>.|TRBV27|TRBD1|TRBJ1-2
TGTGCCAGCAGTTATGCAGGGGGCTATGGCTACACCTTC
CASSYAGGYGYTF
>few|TRBV7-2|.|TRBJ1-5
TGTGCCAGCAGCTTAGGGACAACCCGGGGCAATCAGCCCCAGCATTTT
CASSLGTTRGNQPQHF
>.|TRBV20-1|.|TRBJ2-7
TGCAGTGCCCGCAGGTGGAGGGAGCTCTCCTACGAGCAGTACTTC
CSARRWRELSYEQYF
>many|TRBV20-1|TRBD2|TRBJ2-1
TGCAGTGGGTCTAGCGGGGAAACCAATGAGCAGTTCTTC
CSGSSGETNEQFF
>.|TRBV20-1|TRBD2|TRBJ2-3
TGCAGTGCTAGGTCCGGGACTAGCGGGGTGCGCGACGCTAGCACAGATACGCAGTATTTT
CSARSGTSGVRDASTDTQYF
>.|TRBV12-3/TRBV12-4|.|TRBJ1-4
TGTGCCAGCAGTCCCGGGAGGACGGGGGGCATCACTAATGAAAAACTGTTTTTT
CASSPGRTGGITNEKLFF
>.|TRBV24-1|.|TRBJ2-1
TGTGCCACCAGTGTAAGGGACACCTCCTACAATGAGCAGTTCTTC
CATSVRDTSYNEQFF
>.|TRBV19|TRBD1|TRBJ1-5
TGTGCCAGTAGTCTCCTGAGAGTGACAGGGGTCAATCAGCCCCAGCATTTT
CASSLLRVTGVNQPQHF
>few|TRBV5-1|TRBD2|TRBJ2-3
TGCGCCAGCAGCTTGGTGGCTAGCGGGAGCCCAGATACGCAGTATTTT
CASSLVASGSPDTQYF